Below, one T cell receptor beta chain is given with its context. This sample is drawn from a study of shared clonotypes between healthy human individuals. Germline V gives CDR1 SGHDT, CDR2 YYEEEE. V lost 3 bases and J 5 bases, leaving 17 bases between the germline ends. The CDR3 totals 15 residues. Genomic DNA per cell subset filled all wells of several immunoSEQ plates. The method was immunoSEQ multiplex PCR; TCRdb's version includes in-frame clones alone and lacks a portion of them. This table has about 120,000 clones, 68% appearing once. Sequencing input: memory CD8+ T cells sorted from blood. Subset in this sample: CD45RO+ cells pooled with CCR7-negative TemRA cells. This clonotype was obtained from a young woman in good health. This chain joins TRBV5-6 and TRBJ2-5; no firm D call. DNA of the CDR3: TGTGCCAGCAGCTACCAAAGAAGGTCACGGGAGACCCAGTACTTC. Amino acids: CASSYQRRSRETQYF.